These 5 T cell receptor beta chains share one sample of origin, sequenced in a study of T cell repertoires in cytomegalovirus infection. MiXCR, run by TCRdb on the reads, gives a single entry per CDR3 protein. The data contain about 530,000 distinct CDR3 sequences, more than 20% of them seen just once; the ten biggest clones take up 13%. The source material was PBMCs. These receptors came from a human donor in good health (CMV status not recorded). Some clones in this sample may be carry-over from other donors' samples.

This clonotype was observed a few times. The V call is TRBV6-4, the J call TRBJ2-1; 11 nucleotides agree with TRBD2. V gave up 2 bases and J gave up 3 bases; unmatched junction bases: 6. CDR3 length: 17 amino acids. CDR1 is MRHNA and CDR2 is SNTAGT in the germline V gene. CDR3: CASSDTGLAENYNEQFF. The CDR3 DNA follows: TGTGCCAGCAGTGACACGGGACTAGCGGAAAACTACAATGAGCAGTTCTTC.

This clonotype has more than one count but fewer than ten. CDR3 in amino acids: CASSRGGRGELFF. The CDR3 region has the DNA TGTGCCAGCAGCCGAGGGGGCAGGGGGGAGCTGTTTTTT. The V and J genes are TRBV7-2 and TRBJ2-2; 7 nucleotides line up with TRBD1. CDR3 size: 13 residues. V was pared by 5 bases and J by 8 bases, with 5 bases of the junction left unmatched. Germline CDR1 is SGHTA and CDR2 is FQGNSA. Based on the CDR3 plus reference TRBV7-2 and TRBJ2-2, the full variable domain is GAGVSQSPSNKVTEKGKDVELRCDPISGHTALYWYRQSLGQGLEFLIYFQGNSAPDKSGLPSDRFSAERTGGSVSTLTIQRTQQEDSAVYLCASSRGGRGELFFGEGSRLTVL.

This clonotype was observed a handful of times. The rearrangement joins TRBV6-2 or TRBV6-3 to TRBJ2-3, with 7 bases aligning to TRBD2. The CDR3 contains 16 residues. V lost 2 bases and J lost 3; bases outside the gene matches: 8. Per germline, CDR1 MNHEY and CDR2 SVGEGT. CDR3 loop: CASSYPPGAGTDTQYF. The CDR3 DNA reads TGTGCCAGCAGTTACCCCCCGGGAGCGGGAACAGATACGCAGTATTTT.

CDR3 sequence reads: CSVEGPSSIYNEQFF. The CDR3 DNA is TGCAGCGTTGAAGGTCCCAGTTCCATCTACAATGAGCAGTTCTTC. The rearrangement uses TRBV29-1 and TRBJ2-1; D is unresolved. V lost 1 base and J 3 bases, leaving 13 bases between the germline ends. The germline V gene encodes CDR1 SQVTM and CDR2 ANQGSEA. The CDR3 covers 15 residues.

The chain combines TRBV18 with TRBJ1-5; D remains unclear. Trimming stripped 3 bases from V and 3 bases from J, with 12 bases between. The CDR3 has 15 residues. Germline values: CDR1 KGHSH, CDR2 LQKENI. CDR3 nucleotides: TGTGCCAGCTCACCTGCGGGAGAATCCAATCAGCCCCAGCATTTT. Translated: CASSPAGESNQPQHF.